The source of this T cell receptor beta chain is a study of shared clonotypes between healthy human individuals. Those who donated, Caucasian adults without exception, all lived in Nashville, Tennessee. Division of CD4+ cells produced a CD45RA+ naive subset and a CD45RA-negative memory subset. The CDR3 is 15 amino acids. V was trimmed by 3 bases and J by 2 bases, leaving 14 bases between them. Per germline, CDR1 MDHEN and CDR2 SYDVKM. TCRdb's table, derived via immunoSEQ multiplex PCR, lists solely in-frame clones and lacks some. Among 2 million to 2.5 million clones listed, approximately 95% were seen once. Worth noting for this clone: Additional DNA sequences in this sample encode the identical CDR3.

The rearrangement links TRBV28 to TRBJ2-7; D might be TRBD2 (6 bases). The TCR originated in a man between 18 and 29 years old in good health. The specimen sequenced was naive CD4+ T cells sorted from blood. This sample's subset: CD45RA+ positively selected. The DNA of the CDR3 is TGTGCCAGCAGTTTGCCCGGCGGGGCCACCTACGAGCAGTACTTC. Its protein product is CASSLPGGATYEQYF.